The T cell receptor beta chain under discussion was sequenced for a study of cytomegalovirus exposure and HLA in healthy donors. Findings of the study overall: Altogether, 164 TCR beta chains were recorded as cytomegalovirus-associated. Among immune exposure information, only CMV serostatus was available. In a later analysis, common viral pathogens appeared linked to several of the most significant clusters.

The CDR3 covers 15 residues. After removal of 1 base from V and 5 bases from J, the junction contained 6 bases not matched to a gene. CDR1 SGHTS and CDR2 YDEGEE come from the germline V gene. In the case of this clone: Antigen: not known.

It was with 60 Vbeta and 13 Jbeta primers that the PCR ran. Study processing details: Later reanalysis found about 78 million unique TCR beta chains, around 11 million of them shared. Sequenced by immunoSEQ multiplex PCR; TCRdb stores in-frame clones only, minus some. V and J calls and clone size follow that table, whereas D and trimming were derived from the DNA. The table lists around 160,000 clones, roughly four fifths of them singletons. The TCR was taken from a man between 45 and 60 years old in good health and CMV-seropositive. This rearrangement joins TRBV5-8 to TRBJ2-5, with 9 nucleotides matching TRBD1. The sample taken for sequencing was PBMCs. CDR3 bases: TGTGCCAGCAGCTTGCAAGGACAGGGGTCGGAGACCCAGTACTTC. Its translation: CASSLQGQGSETQYF.